This is a list of T cell receptor beta chains from one sample in a study of CD4+ T cells in melanoma. This table comes from immunoSEQ multiplex PCR, and its TCRdb copy is limited to in-frame clones, with some not included. The sample lists about 10,000 clones; around two thirds were seen once. Source material: cells from a culture (not recorded whether cultured in vitro). These receptors were obtained from a human donor with melanoma. The conserved cysteine and the conserved F or W are not part of the CDR3 here. Clone size is given for some rows only: seen once, a few or many times, or a class if the clone is expanded.

TRBV6-5 few ASSYNKAYGYT
TRBV18 NA ASSPDRGGETQY
TRBV2 NA ASREGQGAINYGYT
TRBV29-1 NA SVEGTMPLGTDTQY
TRBV5-1 once ASSVTGGVYNEQF
TRBV7-9 NA ASSLVGGYPEQY
TRBV27 NA ASSFTGGKNIQY
TRBV21-1 NA ASSKGGGQGKTDTQY
TRBV10-3 NA AISRNQGIYGYT
TRBV5-1 once ASSLELGDTEAF
TRBV7-2 NA ASSLAQSPETQY
TRBV10-2 NA ASSELRGRTDTQY
TRBV19 NA ASSLRDSNQPQH
TRBV7-9 NA ASSLRGGDSYEQY
TRBV6-5 few ASSGGYGYT
TRBV10-2 NA ASSESLVGADTQY
TRBV27 NA ASSTRGFNSYEQY
TRBV2 few ASRGTGTEQF
TRBV4-1 NA ASSEQAAGANVLT
TRBV7-9 NA ASSPGAPGETQY
TRBV5-1 NA ASSSGQEGNEQF
TRBV2 few ASLRAISYRNTIY
TRBV27 NA ASSLSGNRGPYNSPLH
TRBV19 NA ASSKPGTGSAAF
TRBV2 NA ASSPGQGGYQETQY
TRBV5-1 once ASSLVPGVSYEQY
TRBV29-1 NA SVVVQSNQPQH
TRBV5-1 NA ASSLAVGFGTEAF
TRBV7-8 NA ASSKTDNQPQH
TRBV4-1 few ASSQAVRGWAPT
TRBV20-1 NA SAQGISEQY
TRBV30 NA AWGQGREQY
TRBV25-1 few ASSRYGSRGTIQY
TRBV7-2 few ASSFSQGFLH
TRBV11-1 NA ASSLSGQGRDGGQPQH
TRBV27 NA ASRPLSGGPQH
TRBV6-5 NA ASAPRTLHNEQF
TRBV6-5 NA ASSYSNMGAPYEQY
TRBV25-1 NA ASSRGVGQPQH
TRBV4-1 NA ASSQAQGAYNEQF
TRBV18 NA ASSPSSGGSYEQY
TRBV5-1 NA ASSLDSNGGYT
TRBV19 medium-sized ASSPRQDLPLH
TRBV6-1 few ASSGGTGGRGYT
TRBV13 few ASSLRTSAANEQF